This T cell receptor beta chain appears in the sequencing data of a study of radiotherapy plus CTLA-4 blockade in lung cancer (dated 2018 in TCRdb). For the wider study: Objective responses occurred in 15% to 20% of enrolled patients, and around 29% achieved disease control.

The study evaluated CTLA-4 blockade (ipilimumab) given together with focal radiation therapy in patients who had chemo-refractory metastatic non-small-cell lung cancer. The investigation overall reported the following: After treatment with radiotherapy and ipilimumab, TCR clones that originated in tumors expanded in peripheral blood. The strongest predictors of response, as reported, were early dynamic changes in blood T cell clones along with a rise in serum interferon-beta after radiation.

As for this clone: Its antigen remains undetermined. No qualities accompany the bases; no much larger clone lies one base away.

The trim is 6 bases for V and 4 bases for J, with a gap of 10 bases between the germline ends. Spanning cysteine to phenylalanine, the CDR3 consists of 13 amino acids. Kept here is only the CDR3 DNA, which spans 39 bases and is read in frame from base 1. From a lookup of the germline V gene, CDR1 and CDR2 are MNHNS and SASEGT. The receptor library was made with the immunoSEQ multiplex PCR assay. Held by TCRdb, this immuneACCESS table contains in-frame sequences only and omits some clones. Under half of the omission traces to an unresolved V gene where checked; the cause of the rest is unknown. Counted in this sample were about 1,500 clones; more than 85% of them appeared once. Roughly a tenth of the sample belongs to the ten largest clones.

The starting material was tumor tissue, obtained from a patient treated with radiotherapy plus ipilimumab. The chain is made from TRBV6-1 and TRBJ1-5, with no D gene named confidently. The receptor was isolated from a human donor with non-small cell lung cancer who had a complete response to radiotherapy plus ipilimumab. In nucleotides, the sequence is TGTGCCAGCAGCTCCGCCGCGAATCAGCCCCAGCATTTT. The resulting protein is CASSSAANQPQHF.